These T cell receptor beta chains were read from a single sample in a study of T cell clusters in autoimmune cytopenias. TCRdb re-analyzed the multiplex PCR reads; it lists each CDR3 protein once, without DNA. The sample totals 7,000 or so distinct CDR3 sequences. This same sample was also part of a study on T cell repertoires in aging, cancer and after chemotherapy.

The sequenced sample consisted of peripheral blood. The receptors derive from a human donor in good health. Each CDR3 is given with its conserved first and last residue. Not every row has a clone size; where given, it reads once, few, many or a size class.

j_call clone_size v_call cdr3_aa
TRBJ1-1 . TRBV10-3 CASYRGQGRTEAFF
TRBJ1-3 . TRBV13 CASSPPLSLPGNTIYF
TRBJ2-7 . TRBV7-6 CASPPLIEQYF
TRBJ2-1 . TRBV27 CASSFKMFQVLYNEQFF
TRBJ2-2 . TRBV10-3 CAISRIAGGMNTGELFF
TRBJ1-2 . TRBV24-1 CATTIITGGYGYTF
TRBJ1-5 medium-sized TRBV19 CASSTPNTKDQPQHF
TRBJ2-3 medium-sized TRBV6-2/TRBV6-3 CASSEFTDTQYF
TRBJ2-3 medium-sized TRBV30 CAWSAGTSGTQYF
TRBJ1-3 . TRBV5-1 CASSLLRESSGNTIYF
TRBJ2-3 large TRBV29-1 CSVGHGRTDTQYF
TRBJ1-1 . TRBV24-1 CATSDTRTSGSEAFF
TRBJ1-1 . TRBV6-6 CASRDRDRVNTEAFF
TRBJ1-2 . TRBV19 CASSLGFRDYGYTF
TRBJ1-5 . TRBV19 CASSIDPGGRSNQPQHF
TRBJ2-4 . TRBV27 CASSFGGAKNIQYF
TRBJ2-1 . TRBV15 CATSRGGADNEQFF
TRBJ2-5 medium-sized TRBV12-3/TRBV12-4 CASSLIVQETQYF
TRBJ2-5 . TRBV5-4 CASSLSDREETQYF
TRBJ2-1 medium-sized TRBV10-3 CAILIPLAGGSDEQFF
TRBJ2-3 medium-sized TRBV7-6 CASSSPVLAGAGDTQYF
TRBJ2-2 . TRBV7-2 CASSLSLGLAAGELFF